These 28 T cell receptor beta chains were sequenced from one sample in a study of regulatory and conventional T cells in RAG deficiency. Here immunoSEQ multiplex PCR was the method, and the copy in TCRdb shows in-frame clones only, minus some. There are 25,000 to 35,000 clones in the sample; about 93% occur only once, and 0.82% lies in the top ten. Regulatory T cells were sorted from blood as CD4+ CD25-high CD127-low cells. These data are also associated with another study on regulatory T cells. This second study notes: The PCR used 52 TRBV and 13 TRBJ primers.

Sequencing input: Tregs sorted from blood. The receptors come from a human donor in good health.

The chain employs TRBV5-1 and TRBJ1-1, with no clear D. Germline V gives CDR1 SGHRS, CDR2 YFSETQ. The CDR3 runs 15 residues. V was pared by 0 bases and J by 0 bases, with 9 bases between. CDR3 bases: TGCGCCAGCAGCTTGGGGACGGCTTTGAACACTGAAGCTTTCTTT. Its protein product is CASSLGTALNTEAFF.

The rearrangement uses TRBV13 and TRBJ1-2; D unresolved. V gave up 0 bases and J gave up 4 bases, with 6 bases separating them. Germline V gives CDR1 PRHDT, CDR2 FYEKMQ (reference sequence). CDR3 size: 13 residues. CDR3 nucleotides: TGTGCCAGCAGCTTAGGCCCTCGCTATGGCTACACCTTC. This encodes CASSLGPRYGYTF.

This chain uses TRBV6-5 with TRBJ1-1; D unclear. Deletions cut 3 bases from V and 5 bases from J, with 16 bases between. The CDR3 contains 15 residues. Germline loops: CDR1 MNHEY, CDR2 SVGAGI. This chain's CDR3 is CASSYNRARGTEAFF. The DNA for the CDR3 is TGTGCCAGCAGTTATAACCGGGCGAGAGGGACTGAAGCTTTCTTT.

V gene TRBV18 combines with J gene TRBJ2-7; D may be TRBD1 or TRBD2 (6 bases each). Germline CDR1 is KGHSH and CDR2 is LQKENI. V was pared by 3 bases and J by 5 bases, with 14 bases between. This CDR3 comprises 14 residues. CDR3 bases: TGTGCCAGCTCACCCCTCCCGGGGGACAACGAGCAGTACTTC. Its protein is CASSPLPGDNEQYF.

The chain uses TRBV10-2 and TRBJ1-2; D is undetermined. Per the germline V gene, CDR1 is WSHSY and CDR2 is SAAADI. This CDR3 is 12 amino acids long. Trimming took off 7 bases at V and 11 bases at J, with 17 bases between the two ends. The CDR3 nucleotides read TGCGCCAGCACCCCCGACCATTGGGTATACACCTTC. It yields the protein CASTPDHWVYTF.

The chain combines TRBV6-1 with TRBJ1-1; 9 bases agree with TRBD1. CDR3 length: 14 residues. V was clipped by 5 bases and J by 4 bases; unmatched bases: 5. Germline V CDR1 and CDR2: MNHNS, SASEGT. The CDR3 spells CASSTTGGLTEAFF. The CDR3 nucleotides read TGTGCCAGCAGTACGACAGGGGGGCTCACTGAAGCTTTCTTT.

The chain is built from TRBV5-1 and TRBJ1-3; 11 bases fit TRBD1. Germline lookup yields CDR1 SGHRS and CDR2 YFSETQ. The CDR3 contains 18 residues. Germline trimming cut 4 bases from V and 0 bases from J; bases unmatched to any gene: 9. In DNA form, the CDR3 reads TGCGCCAGCAGCGTGGCCGGGACAGGGGGTATCTCTGGAAACACCATATATTTT. It specifies CASSVAGTGGISGNTIYF.

This chain uses TRBV11-3 with TRBJ1-2; D ambiguous. Germline V lookup: CDR1 SGHNT, CDR2 YENEEA. The CDR3 runs to 12 residues. V was pared by 0 bases and J by 7 bases, with 6 bases between. DNA of the CDR3: TGTGCCAGCAGCTTAGATGGGGTTGGCTACACCTTC. This translates into CASSLDGVGYTF.

This chain connects TRBV9 to TRBJ2-3; the match to TRBD2 covers 9 bases. Per germline, CDR1 SGDLS and CDR2 YYNGEE. Trimming took 3 bases from V and 2 from J; bases not matched to a gene: 7. The CDR3 is 16 residues long. CDR3 DNA: TGTGCCAGCAGCGCAGGGACTAGCAGGAACACAGATACGCAGTATTTT. It codes for CASSAGTSRNTDTQYF.

This clone occurred once. The chain carries TRBV27 and TRBJ2-5; D gene unclear. Germline values: CDR1 MNHEY, CDR2 SMNVEV (reference sequence). The CDR3 consists of 14 residues. Trimming removed 1 base at V and 0 bases at J, with 6 bases between. As DNA, the CDR3 is TGTGCCAGCAGTTTATTAGGGAACCAAGAGACCCAGTACTTC. It is translated as CASSLLGNQETQYF.

V gene TRBV5-1 combines with J gene TRBJ2-1; 8 bases match TRBD1. The CDR3 sequence is 16 residues long. CDR1 and CDR2 from the germline V gene are SGHRS and YFSETQ. With 5 bases clipped from V and 7 bases from J, the junction kept 14 bases outside the gene matches. The CDR3 nucleotides read TGCGCCAGCAGTTTTGTCGGCAGGGGGCTGGTGAATGAGCAGTTCTTC. Translated, it gives CASSFVGRGLVNEQFF.

This chain links TRBV19 with TRBJ2-1; tentatively, D is TRBD2 (7 bases). Germline loops: CDR1 LNHDA, CDR2 SQIVND (reference sequence). V gave up 8 bases and J gave up 5 bases, with 19 bases separating them. This CDR3 has 15 residues. This chain's CDR3 is CASGRGGGLNNEQFF. CDR3 nucleotides: TGTGCCAGTGGAAGAGGGGGGGGACTTAACAATGAGCAGTTCTTC.

The chain recombines TRBV30 with TRBJ1-2; no firm D call. Trimming removed 8 bases at V and 8 bases at J, with 21 bases between. Germline lookup yields CDR1 GTSNPN and CDR2 SVGIG (reference sequence). This CDR3 contains 13 residues. CDR3 protein: CAPSGICVGGYTF. The CDR3 nucleotides are TGTGCCCCATCGGGGATATGCGTGGGGGGCTACACCTTC. The full variable domain, in which reference TRBV30 and TRBJ1-2 provide the parts outside the CDR3, is SQTIHQWPATLVQPVGSPLSLECTVEGTSNPNLYWYRQAAGRGLQLLFYSVGIGQISSEVPQNLSASRPQDRQFILSSKKLLLSDSGFYLCAPSGICVGGYTFGSGTRLTVV.

This sequence joins TRBV18 and TRBJ1-2, with 10 bases matching TRBD1. CDR1 and CDR2 from the germline V gene are KGHSH and LQKENI. With V trimmed by 5 bases and J by 3 bases, 6 bases remained unmatched. This CDR3 is 15 amino acids long. The CDR3 DNA reads as TGTGCCAGCTCATACGGGGGACAGGGGCACTATGGCTACACCTTC. Translated, it gives CASSYGGQGHYGYTF.

The V gene is TRBV5-1, the J gene TRBJ1-6; D is ambiguous. The length of the CDR3 is 13 residues. Per germline, CDR1 SGHRS and CDR2 YFSETQ. Trimming stripped 0 bases from V and 4 bases from J, with 2 bases between. CDR3 protein: CASSLGYNSPLHF. CDR3 sequence (DNA): TGCGCCAGCAGCTTGGGATATAATTCACCCCTCCACTTT.

This rearrangement joins TRBV5-1 to TRBJ2-1; 11 nucleotides align to TRBD2. The length of the CDR3 is 15 residues. Per the germline V gene, CDR1 is SGHRS and CDR2 is YFSETQ. V dropped 4 bases and J dropped 9; count of bases not matched to a gene: 9. CDR3 region: CASSQTSGARSEQFF. CDR3 coding DNA: TGCGCCAGCAGCCAGACTAGCGGGGCGCGTAGTGAGCAGTTCTTC.

V and J are TRBV6-1 and TRBJ2-3, with 14 nucleotides matching TRBD2. The V segment lost 9 bases and the J segment 3 bases; nucleotides outside the gene matches: 5. The CDR3 consists of 15 residues. Germline CDR1 is MNHNS and CDR2 is SASEGT. For the CDR3, the DNA is TGTGCCAGGACTAGCGGGGGGGCAGGTACAGATACGCAGTATTTT. Its protein product is CARTSGGAGTDTQYF.

The genes are TRBV11-2 and TRBJ1-1, with TRBD1 as a possible D gene (5 bases). The germline gives CDR1 SGHAT, CDR2 FQNNGV. The CDR3 is 15 amino acids. Trimming left V 0 bases short and J 4 bases short, with 12 bases between. Here the CDR3 DNA reads TGTGCCAGCAGCTTAGAAGCAGGGACGGCCACTGAAGCTTTCTTT. Translated, it gives CASSLEAGTATEAFF. The whole variable domain, filled in from reference TRBV11-2 and TRBJ1-1, reads EAGVAQSPRYKIIEKRQSVAFWCNPISGHATLYWYQQILGQGPKLLIQFQNNGVVDDSQLPKDRFSAERLKGVDSTLKIQPAKLEDSAVYLCASSLEAGTATEAFFGQGTRLTVV.

The chain recombines TRBV6-5 with TRBJ2-7; TRBD1 agrees at 10 bases. CDR3 length: 14 residues. Losses at the gene ends were 8 bases for V and 3 bases for J; bases not matched to a gene: 7. The germline V gene encodes CDR1 MNHEY and CDR2 SVGAGI. CDR3 in amino acids: CASGTRDRGYEQYF. CDR3 DNA sequence: TGTGCCAGCGGTACCCGGGACAGGGGCTACGAGCAGTACTTC.

The chain links TRBV5-1 to TRBJ1-4; tentative D call: TRBD1 (6 bases). The CDR3 covers 14 residues. Germline CDR1 and CDR2: SGHRS and YFSETQ. V gave up 1 base and J gave up 8 bases, with 12 bases separating them. The CDR3 coding sequence is TGCGCCAGCAGCTTGACAGGGTCGGGCGAAAAACTGTTTTTT. This gives the protein CASSLTGSGEKLFF.

This clone has only one observation. V gene TRBV14 combines with J gene TRBJ1-2, with D perhaps matching TRBD1 (5 bases). Germline CDR1 and CDR2: SGHDN and FVKESK. The CDR3 contains 15 residues. V lost 3 bases to trimming and J lost 2 bases, with 13 bases between them. The CDR3 spells CASSHPSGKNYGYTF. The CDR3, as DNA: TGTGCCAGCAGCCACCCCTCAGGGAAGAACTATGGCTACACCTTC.

V usage is TRBV5-8 and J usage is TRBJ2-2; D possibly uses TRBD1 or TRBD2 (5 bases each). This CDR3 has 13 amino acids. Germline-derived CDR1 and CDR2 are SGHTS and YDEGEE. The V gene lost 1 base and the J gene lost 15 bases, with 16 bases spanning the gap. This CDR3 is CASSLSGTQGVFF. The CDR3 nucleotides are TGTGCCAGCAGCTTGTCCGGGACCCAGGGTGTGTTTTTT.

The gene calls are TRBV9 and TRBJ2-3, with 9 bases that match TRBD2. This CDR3 spans 17 amino acids. V was pared by 4 bases and J by 2 bases, with 11 bases of the junction left unmatched. Germline CDR1 reads SGDLS; CDR2 reads YYNGEE. The DNA of the CDR3 is TGTGCCAGCAGCCAAGGGGTAGCGGGGGCCAACACAGATACGCAGTATTTT. Translation gives CASSQGVAGANTDTQYF.

The rearrangement links TRBV7-2 to TRBJ2-5; tentatively, D is TRBD1 (5 bases). V lost 2 bases to trimming and J lost 5 bases, with 15 bases between them. The CDR3 loop spans 15 amino acids. CDR1 SGHTA and CDR2 FQGNSA come from the germline V gene. CDR3 bases: TGTGCCAGCAGCTTAAATAGAGGACAACTGGAGACCCAGTACTTC. It translates to CASSLNRGQLETQYF.

The V call is TRBV25-1, the J call TRBJ1-4, with D uncertain. The CDR3 is made up of 11 amino acids. CDR1 and CDR2 from the germline V gene are MGHDK and SYGVNS. V dropped 10 bases and J dropped 11 bases, with 14 bases sitting between them. CDR3 residues: CATKNTIKLFF. The CDR3 coding sequence is TGTGCCACTAAAAATACTATTAAACTGTTTTTT.

The gene calls are TRBV7-8 and TRBJ2-3; D may be TRBD1 or TRBD2 (5 bases each). V shed 6 bases and J shed 6 bases, with 19 bases lying between them. Germline values: CDR1 SGHVS, CDR2 FQNEAQ. The CDR3 has 15 amino acids. The CDR3 sequence: CASSHEGQGGDTQYF. The DNA of the CDR3 is TGTGCCAGCAGTCATGAGGGGCAGGGTGGCGATACGCAGTATTTT.

V gene TRBV7-9 combines with J gene TRBJ2-3, with D perhaps TRBD1 or TRBD2 (7 bases each). Germline CDR1 and CDR2: SEHNR and FQNEAQ (reference sequence). V lost 10 bases, J lost 6 bases, and 23 bases lay in between. The CDR3 is 15 amino acids. The CDR3 DNA is TGTGCCACCCCTGGCTCAGGGGGGGGCCGGGATACGCAGTATTTT. Amino acid sequence: CATPGSGGGRDTQYF.

The CDR3 here is CASSRGLAGNTGELFF. CDR3 in DNA: TGTGCCAGCAGTCGGGGACTAGCGGGGAACACCGGGGAGCTGTTTTTT. V gene TRBV6-6 combines with J gene TRBJ2-2; the match to TRBD2 covers 12 bases. In germline, CDR1 is MNHNY, CDR2 SVGAGI (reference sequence). The CDR3 spans 16 residues. The junction had 2 bases not matched to a gene; V was cut back by 5 bases and J by 1 base.